The next 7 T cell receptor beta chains were all read from a single sample in a study of molecular identifiers for immune sequencing clone quantification. TCRdb fed the PCR reads into MiXCR, producing one record per CDR3 protein. The sample gives about 510,000 distinct CDR3 sequences, 25% of which show up once; about 0.75% is in the top ten. Sequencing was performed on naive CD8+ T cells from blood, with Jurkat cell RNA spiked in. Indicated subset: FACS-sorted CD8+CD4-CCR7+CD45RA+ naive T cells. Receptors were obtained from a human donor in good health. Some libraries in this study had Jurkat cell RNA spiked in.

As regards this clonotype: This may stem from a read error, because a much larger clone lies one nucleotide away. The V call is TRBV28, the J call TRBJ2-5, with a tentative D call TRBD2 (5 bases). Trimming stripped 1 base from V and 3 bases from J, with 9 bases between. Germline CDR1 is MDHEN and CDR2 is SYDVKM. The CDR3 totals 14 residues. For the CDR3, the DNA is TGTGCCAGCAGTTTATTCGACGGGGAAGAGACCCAGTACTTC. Translation: CASSLFDGEETQYF. The variable domain in full, completed from reference TRBV28 and TRBJ2-5, reads DVKVTQSSRYLVKRTGEKVFLECVQDMDHENMFWYRQDPGLGLRLIYFSYDVKMKEKGDIPEGYSVSREKKERFSLILESASTNQTSMYLCASSLFDGEETQYFGPGTRLLVL.

The V call is TRBV9, the J call TRBJ2-7; 7 bases are shared with TRBD2. Germline V gene lookup returns CDR1 SGDLS and CDR2 YYNGEE. J lost 2 bases, V lost 0 bases, and 2 bases had no gene match. The CDR3 spans 14 residues. The CDR3 DNA follows: TGTGCCAGCAGCGTAGACGGGAGGACCTACGAGCAGTACTTC. Translation gives CASSVDGRTYEQYF.

The chain joins TRBV30 to TRBJ1-5; D is undetermined. CDR1 and CDR2 from the germline V gene are GTSNPN and SVGIG (reference sequence). The CDR3 contains 15 residues. The ends were cut back, 3 bases at V and 0 bases at J, with 12 bases in the middle. CDR3 bases: TGTGCCTGGAGGGCAGATGGGTCTAGCAATCAGCCCCAGCATTTT. Protein sequence: CAWRADGSSNQPQHF.

This clonotype was detected ten times or more. V and J are TRBV5-4 and TRBJ1-1; possible D gene TRBD1, 6 bases. This CDR3 comprises 14 residues. V shed 2 bases and J shed 5 bases, with 13 bases lying between them. Germline CDR1 is SGHNT and CDR2 is YYREEE (reference sequence). CDR3 in DNA: TGTGCCAGCAGCTTTTTCGGGGGGCGGACTGAAGCTTTCTTT. It yields the protein CASSFFGGRTEAFF. Full variable domain (remainder filled in from reference TRBV5-4 and TRBJ1-1): ETGVTQSPTHLIKTRGQQVTLRCSSQSGHNTVSWYQQALGQGPQFIFQYYREEENGRGNFPPRFSGLQFPNYSSELNVNALELDDSALYLCASSFFGGRTEAFFGQGTRLTVV.

The V gene is TRBV19, the J gene TRBJ1-1; D is unresolved. Germline V gene data show CDR1 as LNHDA and CDR2 as SQIVND (reference sequence). Trimming took 3 bases from V and 8 from J, leaving 10 bases between them. The CDR3 runs 12 residues. As DNA, the CDR3 is TGTGCCAGTAGTATTTGGTTTCTGGAAGCTTTCTTT. Its protein is CASSIWFLEAFF.

The rearrangement joins TRBV6-1 to TRBJ2-7; 7 nucleotides match TRBD1. There are 13 residues in the CDR3. J lost 3 bases, V lost 8 bases, and 7 bases had no gene match. The V gene's germline CDR1 is MNHNS and CDR2 SASEGT. The CDR3 is CASQWTGDYEQYF. Here the CDR3 DNA reads TGTGCCAGCCAATGGACAGGAGACTACGAGCAGTACTTC.

Remarks on this clonotype: A junction boundary mismatches the germline segment, possibly from a read error. This chain connects TRBV29-1 to TRBJ2-7; 8 nucleotides align to TRBD1. CDR3 length: 14 residues. Germline assignment: CDR1 SQVTM and CDR2 ANQGSEA. CDR3 sequence reads: CSVEPGQGAYAQYF. Written as DNA, the CDR3 is TGCAGCGTTGAACCCGGCCAGGGGGCCTACGCGCAGTACTTC.